This TCR beta chain was obtained from a study of T cell repertoires in cytomegalovirus infection. Across the study: Matching HLA type and CMV infection were both indicated by public TCR beta signatures.

Study observations and caveats: CMV carriers with the relevant HLA were identified by cumulative public TCR beta family frequency. In two of eight donors, the top clonotype was HLA-C-restricted CMV-specific.

TCRdb processed the reads anew with MiXCR; each CDR3 protein has one entry. The sample lists 160,000 or so distinct CDR3 sequences; around 22% were seen once. The V and J ends lost 3 bases and 4 bases respectively, with 7 bases between them. There are 13 residues in the CDR3. The germline CDR1 and CDR2 sequences are MDHEN and SYDVKM. As to this clonotype: Its target is not known. A much larger clone is a single base away; this may be a read error. The CDR3 ends on some other residue instead of the conserved phenylalanine or tryptophan, so this is likely a read error.

J is TRBJ2-1 and V is TRBV28; D remains ambiguous. The receptor was derived from a human donor in good health (CMV status not recorded). Some clones in this sample may be carry-over from other donors' samples. The sequencing input was PBMCs. CDR3 nucleotide sequence: TGTGCCAGCAGTTTGAACTGGTACAATGAGCAGTTCCTC. As protein: CASSLNWYNEQFL.